This TCR beta chain is from a study of CD8 T cells in ankylosing spondylitis. MiXCR, run by TCRdb on the 5' RACE reads, gives a single entry per CDR3 protein. Here the sample spans roughly 230,000 distinct CDR3 sequences, approximately 10% being singletons. The germline CDR1 and CDR2 sequences are SGHRS and YFSETQ. V was shortened by 0 bases and J by 2 bases, with 3 bases between the two germline ends. CDR3 length: 12 amino acids. This clonotype was found many times. Specimen: blood, either unsorted or a sorted T cell fraction (not recorded which). V and J are TRBV5-1 and TRBJ2-7; D gene unclear. The clonotype originates from a male donor with ankylosing spondylitis or in good health (not recorded which). The CDR3 DNA is TGCGCCAGCAGCTTGGATGCCTACGAGCAGTACTTC. This gives the protein CASSLDAYEQYF.